The 15 T cell receptor beta chains presented below share a single source sample, sequenced in a study of vaccination and CD4 T cells after COVID-19. Documented treatment: roughly 10-day PBMC culture with coronavirus spike peptide pools or control peptides (ViraFEST assay). Their antigens are not known. Oncomine TCR Beta short-read sequencing was applied to DNA from cultured CD4+ T cells. Each CDR3 protein is one row after TCRdb ran MiXCR on the PCR reads. The profile covers some 15,000 distinct CDR3 sequences, with 75% to 80% appearing a single time and around 10% taken by the ten largest. The sequencing used CD4+ T cells from blood, cultured in vitro, collected after SARS-CoV-2 vaccination. The receptors were gathered from a human donor who received a COVID-19 vaccine.

This clonotype was recorded a few times. The CDR3: CASSFSTGHRNTEAFF. CDR3 sequence (DNA): TGTGCCAGCAGTTTTTCTACAGGGCATCGGAACACTGAAGCTTTCTTT. This chain connects TRBV27 to TRBJ1-1; tentative D call: TRBD1 (6 bases). This CDR3 has 16 amino acids. V lost 3 bases and J 1 base, leaving 15 bases between the germline ends. Germline V gene data show CDR1 as MNHEY and CDR2 as SMNVEV (reference sequence).

This clonotype was counted only a few times. V gene TRBV6-1 combines with J gene TRBJ2-3; 12 nucleotides line up with TRBD2. Germline loops: CDR1 MNHNS, CDR2 SASEGT. The CDR3 is 12 residues long. The CDR3 region is CTSGGNKDTQYF. The DNA of the CDR3 is TGTACTAGCGGGGGGAATAAAGATACGCAGTATTTT.

In its sample, this clonotype was seen a few times. The rearrangement links TRBV6-1 to TRBJ2-2; 8 bases match TRBD1. The CDR3 spans 16 residues. The ends lost 10 bases at V and 3 bases at J; junction bases unmatched: 13. From germline, CDR1 is MNHNS and CDR2 SASEGT. CDR3 coding DNA: TGTGCCAACGAGATACAGGGGGTCTTGGACACCGGGGAGCTGTTTTTT. Translating it yields CANEIQGVLDTGELFF.

This chain connects TRBV7-6 to TRBJ1-3; 9 bases fit TRBD1. The ends lost 5 bases at V and 8 bases at J; junction bases unmatched: 4. The CDR3 runs 13 residues. CDR1 and CDR2 (germline): SGHVS, FNYEAQ. CDR3 nucleotide sequence: TGTGCCAGCAGCGTGGGACAGGGAGACACCATATATTTT. Amino acid sequence: CASSVGQGDTIYF. Looking up the rest from reference TRBV7-6 and TRBJ1-3 gives the full variable domain: GAGVSQSPRYKVTKRGQDVALRCDPISGHVSLYWYRQALGQGPEFLTYFNYEAQQDKSGLPNDRFSAERPEGSISTLTIQRTEQRDSAMYRCASSVGQGDTIYFGEGSWLTVV.

V is TRBV6-5 and J is TRBJ1-1; D unresolved. Trimming took 0 bases from V and 0 from J, leaving 17 bases between them. The length of the CDR3 is 18 residues. CDR1 and CDR2 (germline): MNHEY, SVGAGI. CDR3 in amino acids: CASSYSGRYMEMNTEAFF. The CDR3 DNA follows: TGTGCCAGCAGTTACTCCGGCAGGTATATGGAAATGAACACTGAAGCTTTCTTT.

The chain links TRBV15 to TRBJ2-7, with D perhaps TRBD2 (7 bases). V was shortened by 8 bases and J by 5 bases, with 22 bases between the two germline ends. The CDR3 loop spans 15 amino acids. CDR1 LNHNV and CDR2 YYDKDF come from the germline V gene (reference sequence). The CDR3 here is CATSEQGRLADEQYF. CDR3 sequence (DNA): TGTGCCACCTCAGAACAGGGAAGGCTAGCGGACGAGCAGTACTTC.

CDR3 nucleotides: TGTGCCAGTAGTATTGAACGGGGGCTCTCCTGGGCTAACTATGGCTACACCTTC. It encodes CASSIERGLSWANYGYTF. This rearrangement joins TRBV19 to TRBJ1-2; tentative D call: TRBD1 (6 bases). V was trimmed by 3 bases and J by 0 bases, leaving 20 bases between them. Per germline, CDR1 LNHDA and CDR2 SQIVND (reference sequence). CDR3 size: 18 residues.

This clonotype was detected only once. This chain joins TRBV7-9 and TRBJ2-2; 7 nucleotides agree with TRBD1. Germline trimming cut 1 base from V and 3 bases from J; bases unmatched to any gene: 5. Germline-derived CDR1 and CDR2 are SEHNR and FQNEAQ (reference sequence). The CDR3 is made up of 16 amino acids. The CDR3 spells CASSLGGGTDTGELFF. DNA for the CDR3: TGTGCCAGCAGCTTAGGCGGTGGGACAGACACCGGGGAGCTGTTTTTT.

V is TRBV6-5 and J is TRBJ2-5, with 8 bases aligning to TRBD2. V was clipped by 2 bases and J by 5 bases; unmatched bases: 10. Germline CDR1 and CDR2: MNHEY and SVGAGI. The CDR3 is 16 amino acids. The CDR3 DNA reads as TGTGCCAGCAGTTACGCTGGTAGCGGGGTCCCGGAGACCCAGTACTTC. Translating it yields CASSYAGSGVPETQYF.

The chain uses TRBV19 and TRBJ1-1; the D gene is possibly TRBD1 (5 bases). V dropped 3 bases and J dropped 4 bases, with 12 bases sitting between them. The CDR3 runs to 14 residues. CDR1 is LNHDA and CDR2 is SQIVND in the germline V gene (reference sequence). The chain's CDR3 is CASSIGGGGTEAFF. CDR3 in DNA: TGTGCCAGTAGTATTGGGGGAGGCGGCACTGAAGCTTTCTTT.

J is TRBJ1-1 and V is TRBV27, with no clear D. The V end lost 0 bases, the J end lost 1 base, and 9 bases lay between the germline ends. The CDR3 consists of 15 residues. Germline V CDR1 and CDR2: MNHEY, SMNVEV (reference sequence). The CDR3 protein is CASSLSRAENTEAFF. CDR3 sequence (DNA): TGTGCCAGCAGTTTATCGAGGGCAGAGAACACTGAAGCTTTCTTT.

The chain has TRBV5-6 and TRBJ2-7, with unresolved D. The germline gives CDR1 SGHDT, CDR2 YYEEEE. The V end was cut by 7 bases, the J end by 1 base, with 15 bases between. This CDR3 has 14 amino acids. The CDR3 sequence: CASLPYPASYEQYF. DNA of the CDR3: TGTGCCAGCCTACCCTATCCAGCGTCCTACGAGCAGTACTTC. Looking up the rest from reference TRBV5-6 and TRBJ2-7 gives the full variable domain: DAGVTQSPTHLIKTRGQQVTLRCSPKSGHDTVSWYQQALGQGPQFIFQYYEEEERQRGNFPDRFSGHQFPNYSSELNVNALLLGDSALYLCASLPYPASYEQYFGPGTRLTVT.

CDR3 region: CASWDRSLNTEAFF. The DNA of the CDR3 is TGTGCCAGTTGGGACAGGAGCCTGAACACTGAAGCTTTCTTT. V usage is TRBV6-1 and J usage is TRBJ1-1; 8 bases agree with TRBD1. After removal of 9 bases from V and 0 bases from J, the junction contained 6 bases not matched to a gene. CDR1 and CDR2 (germline): MNHNS, SASEGT. There are 14 residues in the CDR3.

This rearrangement joins TRBV7-3 to TRBJ1-1; 11 positions match TRBD1. With V trimmed by 4 bases and J by 3 bases, 13 bases remained unmatched. Germline V gene sequence: CDR1 SGHTA, CDR2 FQGTGA. The CDR3 covers 18 residues. DNA of the CDR3: TGTGCCAGCAGCTCCAACCCGGGACAGGGGGTAATCGACACTGAAGCTTTCTTT. Amino acids: CASSSNPGQGVIDTEAFF. Based on the CDR3 plus reference TRBV7-3 and TRBJ1-1, the full variable domain is GAGVSQTPSNKVTEKGKYVELRCDPISGHTALYWYRQSLGQGPEFLIYFQGTGAADDSGLPNDRFFAVRPEGSVSTLKIQRTERGDSAVYLCASSSNPGQGVIDTEAFFGQGTRLTVV.

This rearrangement joins TRBV5-4 to TRBJ2-3; either TRBD1 or TRBD2 may supply D (5 bases each). CDR3 length: 16 amino acids. Trimming stripped 7 bases from V and 1 base from J, with 19 bases between. In germline, CDR1 is SGHNT, CDR2 YYREEE (reference sequence). The CDR3: CASSPLPGQGTDTQYF. The CDR3 nucleotides are TGTGCCAGCTCACCACTGCCGGGGCAAGGCACAGATACGCAGTATTTT.